This T cell receptor (beta chain) appears in the sequencing data of a study of shared clonotypes between healthy human individuals. Study-wide results and limits: Clonotype sharing among donors was thought likely to change with sequencing depth.

With 7 bases clipped from V and 2 bases from J, the junction kept 5 bases outside the gene matches. Looked up from germline, CDR1 is SEHNR and CDR2 is FQNEAQ (reference sequence). The CDR3 length is 13 residues. As concerns this clone: What it recognizes is unknown.

Clones were sequenced by immunoSEQ multiplex PCR, and TCRdb holds only the in-frame ones, with some missing. Of approximately 97,000 clones listed, around two thirds are singletons. The receptor was derived from a man under 40 in good health. The gene calls are TRBV7-9 and TRBJ2-7, with 7 bases that match TRBD2. The sample comprised memory CD8+ T cells sorted from blood. Regarding subset: CD45RO+ cells pooled with CCR7-negative TemRA cells. In DNA form, the CDR3 reads TGTGCCAGCAACGGACTAGACGCCTACGAGCAGTACTTC. It codes for CASNGLDAYEQYF.